Below, 12 T cell receptor beta chains from the same sample are listed, as sequenced in a study of tumour-infiltrating T cells in Burkitt lymphoma. Clones were sequenced by immunoSEQ multiplex PCR, and TCRdb holds only the in-frame ones, with some missing. The sample lists some 2,900 clones; around 14% were seen once. Sequences were obtained from tumor tissue. Every receptor here comes from a human donor with Burkitt lymphoma.

The chain uses TRBV28 and TRBJ1-1; unclear D gene. The CDR3 loop spans 18 amino acids. Per germline, CDR1 MDHEN and CDR2 SYDVKM. Trimming took 1 base from V and 11 from J, leaving 29 bases between them. CDR3 loop: CASSLFLYFWRLPASAFF. The DNA for the CDR3 is TGTGCCAGCAGTTTATTTCTATACTTTTGGCGCCTCCCGGCGAGTGCTTTCTTT.

This clone has more than one count but fewer than ten. The J gene is TRBJ1-4, the V gene TRBV19; TRBD1 agrees at 8 bases. Losses at the gene ends were 5 bases for V and 5 bases for J; bases not matched to a gene: 7. The CDR3 sequence is 15 residues long. Germline V gene data show CDR1 as LNHDA and CDR2 as SQIVND (reference sequence). CDR3 loop: CASSQDRAWNEKLFF. As DNA, the CDR3 is TGTGCCAGTAGTCAGGACAGGGCTTGGAATGAAAAACTGTTTTTT.

This CDR3 reads CASSTRTGLYEQYF. Written as DNA, the CDR3 is TGCGCCAGCAGCACCCGGACAGGTCTCTACGAGCAGTACTTC. The chain recombines TRBV4-1 with TRBJ2-7, with 7 bases aligning to TRBD1. The V segment lost 5 bases and the J segment 3 bases; nucleotides outside the gene matches: 7. The CDR3 length is 14 residues. Germline CDR1 is MGHRA and CDR2 is YSYEKL.

The CDR3 DNA reads TGTGCCAGCAGCTTTTACAGGGAAGGGAGTCAGCCCCAGCATTTT. Protein: CASSFYREGSQPQHF. The chain joins TRBV7-2 to TRBJ1-5, with a tentative D call TRBD1 (6 bases). The CDR3 spans 15 residues. V was pared by 3 bases and J by 6 bases, with 15 bases between. Germline V CDR1 and CDR2: SGHTA, FQGNSA.

This clone was observed a few times. The V and J genes are TRBV2 and TRBJ2-6; TRBD1 might be the D (6 bases). The V end lost 10 bases, the J end lost 1 base, and 14 bases lay between the germline ends. Per germline, CDR1 SNHLY and CDR2 FYNNEI. CDR3 size: 15 residues. The CDR3 loop is CANLQGTSGANVLTF. The DNA of the CDR3 is TGTGCCAATCTTCAGGGGACATCTGGGGCCAACGTCCTGACTTTC.

This clone was seen a handful of times. The rearrangement joins TRBV5-4 to TRBJ2-1; 8 bases agree with TRBD2. Germline values: CDR1 SGHNT, CDR2 YYREEE (reference sequence). V lost 0 bases, J lost 8 bases, and 4 bases stayed unmatched. The CDR3 contains 14 residues. CDR3 sequence: CASSLDTGGDEQFF. The CDR3 DNA reads TGTGCCAGCAGCTTGGATACGGGAGGGGATGAGCAGTTCTTC.

This clone was seen more than once but under ten times. V is TRBV14 and J is TRBJ1-2; TRBD1 is a possible D gene (5 bases). Germline assignment: CDR1 SGHDN and CDR2 FVKESK. Trimming removed 0 bases from V and 6 bases from J, with 8 bases in between. The CDR3 is made up of 13 amino acids. The CDR3 sequence is CASSQDSGNGYTF. CDR3 DNA sequence: TGTGCCAGCAGCCAAGATTCAGGGAATGGCTACACCTTC. Using reference TRBV14 and TRBJ1-2 for the parts outside the CDR3, the full variable domain is EAGVTQFPSHSVIEKGQTVTLRCDPISGHDNLYWYRRVMGKEIKFLLHFVKESKQDESGMPNNRFLAERTGGTYSTLKVQPAELEDSGVYFCASSQDSGNGYTFGSGTRLTVV.

The chain joins TRBV19 to TRBJ1-2; TRBD1 might be the D (6 bases). This CDR3 has 14 residues. V shed 3 bases and J shed 4 bases, with 12 bases lying between them. CDR1 is LNHDA, CDR2 SQIVND, per germline (reference sequence). The CDR3 reads CASSILRGAYGYTF. The CDR3 DNA reads TGTGCCAGTAGTATCCTCCGGGGGGCCTATGGCTACACCTTC.

This clone came up a few times. The V and J genes are TRBV7-2 and TRBJ2-7; TRBD1 agrees at 10 bases. The trim removed 4 bases at V and 4 bases at J, leaving 4 bases unmatched. The CDR3 spans 14 residues. Germline CDR1 and CDR2: SGHTA and FQGNSA. DNA for the CDR3: TGTGCCAGCAGCTCCACGGGACAGGGGTACGAGCAGTACTTC. It yields the protein CASSSTGQGYEQYF.

This clone was observed a handful of times. The chain uses TRBV4-1 and TRBJ2-7; D perhaps matches TRBD1 (6 bases). Germline V gene lookup returns CDR1 MGHRA and CDR2 YSYEKL. There are 15 residues in the CDR3. Trimming shortened V by 0 bases and J by 2 bases, and 11 bases separated the two germline ends. The CDR3 region has the DNA TGCGCCAGCAGCCAAGAATTGGACAGCACCTACGAGCAGTACTTC. Protein: CASSQELDSTYEQYF.

This clone was counted between two and nine times. The chain employs TRBV29-1 and TRBJ2-7, with unresolved D. The V end lost 1 base, the J end lost 0 bases, and 10 bases lay between the germline ends. The CDR3 runs 14 residues. Germline V CDR1 and CDR2: SQVTM, ANQGSEA. The CDR3: CSVEGRQPSYEQYF. The DNA for the CDR3 is TGCAGCGTTGAAGGGCGCCAGCCCTCCTACGAGCAGTACTTC.

In this sample, this clone turned up a few times. The genes are TRBV7-9 and TRBJ1-4; D not resolved. Germline V gene lookup returns CDR1 SEHNR and CDR2 FQNEAQ (reference sequence). V lost 5 bases to trimming and J lost 4 bases, with 17 bases between them. The CDR3 loop spans 16 amino acids. Here the CDR3 reads CASSPKVGLVNEKLFF. As DNA, the CDR3 is TGTGCCAGCAGCCCGAAGGTGGGGTTGGTTAATGAAAAACTGTTTTTT.